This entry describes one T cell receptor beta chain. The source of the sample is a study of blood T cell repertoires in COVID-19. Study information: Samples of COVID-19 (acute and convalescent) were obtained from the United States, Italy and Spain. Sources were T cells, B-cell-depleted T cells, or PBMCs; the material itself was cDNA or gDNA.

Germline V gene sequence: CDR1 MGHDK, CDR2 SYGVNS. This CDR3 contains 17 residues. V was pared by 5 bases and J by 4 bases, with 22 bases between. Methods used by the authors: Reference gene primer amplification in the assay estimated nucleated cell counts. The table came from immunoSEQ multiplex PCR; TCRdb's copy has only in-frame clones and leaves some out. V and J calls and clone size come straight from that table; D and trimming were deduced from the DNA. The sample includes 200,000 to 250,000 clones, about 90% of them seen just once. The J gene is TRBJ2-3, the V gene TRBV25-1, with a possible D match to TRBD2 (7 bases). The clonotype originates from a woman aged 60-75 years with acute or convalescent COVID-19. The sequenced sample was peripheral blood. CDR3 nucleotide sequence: TGTGCCAGCAGTTTTGGGGATGGGGGGGCGCGGGCAGATACGCAGTATTTT. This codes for CASSFGDGGARADTQYF.